This TCR beta chain was recorded in a study of T cell responses to AZD1222 COVID-19 vaccine (dated by TCRdb to the early 2020s). A note on the overall study: A total of approximately 240 trial participants underwent TCR sequencing, of whom about 210 received two doses of AZD1222 and about 26 received two doses of the MenACWY control vaccine. Trial participants were enrolled by age into 18-55, 56-69 and 70-plus year subgroups, with around 150, 28 and 57 TCR-sequenced participants respectively.

Worth noting for this clone: Its antigen is still unknown. Per-base qualities were not stored, and no clone one base away is much larger.

Results and caveats for the whole study, not just this receptor: CD4 TCRs associated with the vaccine covered the entire spike protein, and the dominant responses were in regions 160-218 and 743-854. In the small 56-69-year group, the increase in depth fell short of significance, most likely because of low power. Because no day 14 peak-response samples were available, the repertoires could be characterized only after the peak T cell response. A significant rise in spike-specific TCR breadth and depth was observed after two AZD1222 doses relative to day 0 and relative to MenACWY recipients. Conclusions about previously exposed vaccinees are limited, since just six or seven AZD1222 recipients were seropositive for SARS-CoV-2 at baseline. Reportedly, almost half of the unique spike-specific TCRs recognized epitopes lying outside the regions that are mutated in the B.1.351 and B.1.1.7 variants. Most participants were white British and females outnumbered males, and the authors suggested that clonal diversity may have been underestimated.

The CDR3 regions of human TCRbeta chains were subjected to immunosequencing. The published analysis was carried out like this. Repertoire TCRs were checked for matches against a reference library of SARS-CoV-2-specific TCRs that had been generated using the MIRA antigen-specificity platform. Breadth was defined as the fraction of unique TCRs that were SARS-CoV-2-associated. Depth was defined as the fraction of total T cells that were SARS-CoV-2-associated. Each spike-specific TCR was assigned to its reactive spike region and to a CD4 or CD8 class using the MIRA data. Log10-transformed breadth and depth values were compared by one-way ANOVA with Sidak's multiple comparisons tests. What TCRdb holds here is the immuneACCESS table cut down to in-frame rearrangements. Part of the clones is not present; checked against another copy, under half of the missing clones reflect an unresolved V gene, and the others are unexplained. Clone size and the V and J calls come from that table; the DNA yielded D and trimming. The sample table holds around 150,000 clones, of which 90% to 95% were seen once. Approximately 6.8% of the sample is taken by the ten largest.

The CDR3 has 14 amino acids, counting the end cysteine and phenylalanine. The retained sequence is limited to the CDR3, 42 bases, with the frame set at the first base. Via the germline V gene (reference sequence), CDR1 is SGHNT and CDR2 YYREEE. For this chain, trimming is 3 bases at the V end and 8 bases at the J end, and the number of junction bases without a gene match is 9. Taken with the paper, the label for time point translates to: about 28 days (+/-7) after the second vaccine dose. AZD1222 recipients given second doses at about 4 weeks or at about 12 weeks were pooled, since spike-specific TCR depth and breadth were not found to differ between the two schedules. Samples from vaccinated people were obtained from the UK trials COV001 and COV002, which included a single-blind randomized controlled phase 2/3 trial of AZD1222 (ChAdOx1 nCoV-19) in healthy adults. For TCRbeta chain sequencing, PBMC samples from trial participants were taken at day 0 and at day 28 after the second dose.

Recombination joined TRBV5-4 with TRBJ1-2; 8 bases in between match TRBD1. This TCR was recovered from an adult who received the AZD1222 COVID-19 vaccine. The sample in question was peripheral blood, obtained 28 days after the second AZD1222 dose. The DNA sequence follows: TGTGCCAGCAGCTCGTTTGGGACAGGTGTGGGCTACACCTTC. It is translated as CASSSFGTGVGYTF.